The clone carrying this T cell receptor beta chain was observed a single time. This sample is drawn from a study of blood T cell repertoires in COVID-19. Study details: Researchers got acute and convalescent COVID-19 samples from the United States, Italy and Spain. Sources were T cells, B-cell-depleted T cells, or PBMCs; the material itself was cDNA or gDNA.

Trimming took off 2 bases at V and 13 bases at J, with 11 bases between the two ends. The CDR3 contains 11 residues. Germline CDR1 MNHEY, CDR2 SVGEGT. In the source study's methods: Amplification of reference gene primers was used by the study to estimate nucleated cell counts. Generated by immunoSEQ multiplex PCR, the TCRdb table keeps only in-frame clones and is missing some. That table gives V, J and clone size, and the DNA gave D and trimming. The table lists around 260,000 clones, around 86% of them singletons. The sample taken for sequencing was peripheral blood. This clonotype originated in a woman in her 40s who had recovered from COVID-19. This chain links TRBV6-2 or TRBV6-3 with TRBJ1-2; TRBD1 is a possible D gene (5 bases). CDR3 region: CASSYARVRTF. The CDR3, as DNA: TGTGCCAGCAGTTACGCCAGGGTTCGCACCTTC.